These 14 T cell receptor beta chains came from one sample sequenced in a study of shared clonotypes between healthy human individuals. Generated by immunoSEQ multiplex PCR, the TCRdb table keeps only in-frame clones and is missing some. The sample records 2 million to 2.5 million clones, less than 95% being singletons. The sequenced sample was naive CD4+ T cells from PBMCs. Subset meaning: CD45RA+ positively selected. Receptors originate from a man between 18 and 35 years old in good health. Some clones in this sample may be carry-over from other donors' samples.

The genes are TRBV5-1 and TRBJ2-2; D gene ambiguous. The CDR3 loop spans 14 amino acids. CDR1 and CDR2 (germline): SGHRS, YFSETQ. Trimming shortened V by 0 bases and J by 3 bases, and 6 bases separated the two germline ends. The CDR3 here is CASSLVPHTGELFF. The CDR3 DNA sequence: TGCGCCAGCAGCTTGGTTCCTCACACCGGGGAGCTGTTTTTT.

The chain couples TRBV5-8 to TRBJ2-7; no definite D call. The CDR3 sequence is 14 residues long. Germline lookup yields CDR1 SGHTS and CDR2 YDEGEE. V was cut by 4 bases and J by 2 bases, with 13 bases left in between. The CDR3 region is CASSPRTGTYEQYF. The CDR3, as DNA: TGTGCCAGCAGCCCCCGGACCGGAACCTACGAGCAGTACTTC. Full variable domain (missing parts from reference TRBV5-8 and TRBJ2-7): EAGVTQSPTHLIKTRGQQATLRCSPISGHTSVYWYQQALGLGLQFLLWYDEGEERNRGNFPPRFSGRQFPNYSSELNVNALELEDSALYLCASSPRTGTYEQYFGPGTRLTVT.

This rearrangement joins TRBV29-1 to TRBJ2-1; 9 bases align to TRBD2. Trimming took 7 bases from V and 3 from J; bases not matched to a gene: 13. The CDR3 extends over 16 amino acids. CDR1 is SQVTM and CDR2 is ANQGSEA in the germline V gene. The DNA for the CDR3 is TGCAGCGCCATAGGTCGACTAGCGGAAGACTACAATGAGCAGTTCTTC. It is translated as CSAIGRLAEDYNEQFF.

The genes are TRBV30 and TRBJ2-7; possible D gene TRBD1, 6 bases. Trimming removed 5 bases from V and 6 bases from J, with 17 bases in between. The CDR3 covers 13 residues. Germline CDR1 GTSNPN, CDR2 SVGIG (reference sequence). The CDR3 DNA is TGTGCCTGGGGTCGCAACAGGGTTGGCGAGCAGTACTTC. It encodes CAWGRNRVGEQYF.

This sequence joins TRBV9 and TRBJ2-1; D uncertain. The V gene lost 1 base and the J gene lost 0 bases, with 11 bases spanning the gap. Germline-derived CDR1 and CDR2 are SGDLS and YYNGEE. This CDR3 spans 16 amino acids. CDR3 loop: CASSVSGAFSYNEQFF. CDR3 DNA: TGTGCCAGCAGCGTATCAGGTGCGTTCTCCTACAATGAGCAGTTCTTC.

Here the CDR3 DNA reads TGCAGCGTTGAAGTAGTGTTGGGGGAAAAACTGTTTTTT. Amino acid sequence: CSVEVVLGEKLFF. The chain links TRBV29-1 to TRBJ1-4; unclear D gene. Deletions cut 1 base from V and 8 bases from J, with 11 bases between. The CDR3 runs 13 residues. The germline CDR1 and CDR2 sequences are SQVTM and ANQGSEA.

The count of this clone is one. This chain connects TRBV19 to TRBJ1-5, with unresolved D. The CDR3 loop spans 17 amino acids. Between the trimmed V and J ends, which lost 7 bases and 0 bases, there was a span of 19 bases. Germline values: CDR1 LNHDA, CDR2 SQIVND (reference sequence). The CDR3 bases are TGTGCCAGTACCCCCCGGCACCGGCCCCCTAGCAATCAGCCCCAGCATTTT. This sequence encodes CASTPRHRPPSNQPQHF. Looking up the rest from reference TRBV19 and TRBJ1-5 gives the full variable domain: DGGITQSPKYLFRKEGQNVTLSCEQNLNHDAMYWYRQDPGQGLRLIYYSQIVNDFQKGDIAEGYSVSREKKESFPLTVTSAQKNPTAFYLCASTPRHRPPSNQPQHFGDGTRLSIL.

Remarks on this clone: The same CDR3 can be traced to other DNA sequences in this sample. J is TRBJ2-7 and V is TRBV6-5, with TRBD2 matching over 9 bases. After removal of 0 bases from V and 3 bases from J, the junction contained 3 bases not matched to a gene. This CDR3 has 15 amino acids. Germline V gives CDR1 MNHEY, CDR2 SVGAGI. CDR3 in amino acids: CASSYSGLAYYEQYF. The DNA for the CDR3 is TGTGCCAGCAGTTACTCGGGACTAGCTTACTACGAGCAGTACTTC.

This chain connects TRBV2 to TRBJ1-5; 9 nucleotides align to TRBD1. The CDR3 has 15 residues. Trimming removed 5 bases from V and 4 bases from J; junction bases left unmatched: 6. Per germline, CDR1 SNHLY and CDR2 FYNNEI. The CDR3 region is CASSYDRGKNQPQHF. In nucleotides, the CDR3 is TGTGCCAGCAGTTATGACAGGGGGAAAAATCAGCCCCAGCATTTT.

This clone was seen once. This chain links TRBV5-8 with TRBJ1-1; tentatively, D is TRBD1 (5 bases). The CDR3 sequence is 14 residues long. Germline CDR1 is SGHTS and CDR2 is YDEGEE. V lost 2 bases, J lost 11 bases, and 19 bases lay in between. The CDR3 region is CASSFVGVSILAFF. Written as DNA, the CDR3 is TGTGCCAGCAGCTTCGTAGGGGTTTCAATTTTGGCTTTCTTT. Full variable domain (outside the CDR3, taken from reference TRBV5-8 and TRBJ1-1): EAGVTQSPTHLIKTRGQQATLRCSPISGHTSVYWYQQALGLGLQFLLWYDEGEERNRGNFPPRFSGRQFPNYSSELNVNALELEDSALYLCASSFVGVSILAFFGQGTRLTVV.

This clone appeared once. The chain uses TRBV7-9 and TRBJ1-5; TRBD1 aligns across 9 bases. J was trimmed by 0 bases and V by 8 bases; bases with no gene match: 11. The CDR3 has 17 residues. Germline V CDR1 and CDR2: SEHNR, FQNEAQ (reference sequence). The CDR3 nucleotides read TGTGCCAGCGCCTCGGGGACAGGGTCAAATAGCAATCAGCCCCAGCATTTT. Encoded protein: CASASGTGSNSNQPQHF. Full variable domain (rest looked up from reference TRBV7-9 and TRBJ1-5): DTGVSQNPRHKITKRGQNVTFRCDPISEHNRLYWYRQTLGQGPEFLTYFQNEAQLEKSRLLSDRFSAERPKGSFSTLEIQRTEQGDSAMYLCASASGTGSNSNQPQHFGDGTRLSIL.

The rearrangement links TRBV7-2 to TRBJ2-7, with 8 nucleotides matching TRBD2. CDR1 is SGHTA, CDR2 FQGNSA, per germline. Losses at the gene ends were 5 bases for V and 0 bases for J; bases not matched to a gene: 9. This CDR3 is 16 amino acids long. CDR3 bases: TGTGCCAGCAGCCAATTAGCGGGACTGAGCTCCTACGAGCAGTACTTC. This codes for CASSQLAGLSSYEQYF.

The chain carries TRBV21-1 and TRBJ2-2; the DNA was not compared with TRBD1, the D call given in the table. TRBV21-1 is an annotated pseudogene. The CDR3 is 15 amino acids. The CDR3 bases are TGTGCCAGCAGCACACGGACAGGGGGCAACGGGGAGCTGTTTTTT. Residues: CASSTRTGGNGELFF.

The J gene is TRBJ2-5, the V gene TRBV5-6; D might be TRBD1 (6 bases). Germline V lookup: CDR1 SGHDT, CDR2 YYEEEE. Trimming took off 3 bases at V and 5 bases at J, with 14 bases between the two ends. CDR3 length: 14 amino acids. The CDR3 sequence: CASSSQGTGETQYF. The CDR3, as DNA: TGTGCCAGCAGCTCTCAGGGAACAGGGGAGACCCAGTACTTC.